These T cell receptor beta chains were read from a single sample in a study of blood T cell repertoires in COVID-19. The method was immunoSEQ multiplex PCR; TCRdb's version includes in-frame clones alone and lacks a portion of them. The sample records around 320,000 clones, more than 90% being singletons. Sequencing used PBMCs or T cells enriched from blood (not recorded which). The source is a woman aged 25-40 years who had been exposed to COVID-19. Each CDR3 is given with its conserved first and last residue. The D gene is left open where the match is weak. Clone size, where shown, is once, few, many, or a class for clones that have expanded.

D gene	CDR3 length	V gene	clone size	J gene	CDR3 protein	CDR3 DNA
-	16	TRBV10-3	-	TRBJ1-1	CAISEHREGSDTEAFF	TGTGCCATCAGTGAGCACCGGGAAGGTTCGGACACTGAAGCTTTCTTT
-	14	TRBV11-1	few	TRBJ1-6	CASSLSQISSPLHF	TGTGCCAGCAGCTTATCCCAAATAAGCTCACCCCTCCACTTT
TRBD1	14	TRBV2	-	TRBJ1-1	CASKSTGARTEAFF	TGTGCCAGCAAATCGACAGGGGCGCGTACTGAAGCTTTCTTT
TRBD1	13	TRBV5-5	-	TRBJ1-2	CASSWTGGYGYTF	TGTGCCAGCAGCTGGACAGGGGGGTATGGCTACACCTTC
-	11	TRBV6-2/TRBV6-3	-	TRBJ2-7	CASSYGHEQYF	TGTGCCAGCAGTTACGGCCACGAGCAGTACTTC
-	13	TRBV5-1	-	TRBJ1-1	CASSLRGRTEAFF	TGCGCCAGCAGCTTGAGGGGTCGCACTGAAGCTTTCTTT
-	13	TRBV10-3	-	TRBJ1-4	CAISEPVNEKLFF	TGTGCCATCAGTGAGCCAGTTAATGAAAAACTGTTTTTT
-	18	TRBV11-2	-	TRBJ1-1	CASSLDWSAQGVRTEAFF	TGTGCCAGCAGCTTAGATTGGTCGGCGCAGGGCGTTAGGACTGAAGCTTTCTTT
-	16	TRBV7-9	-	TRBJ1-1	CASSFSVTDSNTEAFF	TGTGCCAGCAGCTTCTCTGTCACAGATTCAAACACTGAAGCTTTCTTT
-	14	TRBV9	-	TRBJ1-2	CASSPSGRWDGYTF	TGTGCCAGCAGCCCTTCTGGCAGGTGGGATGGCTACACCTTC
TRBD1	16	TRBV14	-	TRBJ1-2	CASSLTTGGDRKGYTF	TGTGCCAGCAGCCTAACGACAGGGGGCGATCGGAAAGGCTACACCTTC
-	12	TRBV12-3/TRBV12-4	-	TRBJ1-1	CASSFSAGEAFF	TGTGCCAGCAGTTTCTCGGCAGGTGAAGCTTTCTTT
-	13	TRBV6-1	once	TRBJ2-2	CASSENFGGWLFF	TGTGCCAGCAGTGAAAATTTTGGGGGGTGGTTGTTTTTT
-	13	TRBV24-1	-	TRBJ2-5	CATRGTFQETQYF	TGTGCCACCAGGGGGACATTCCAAGAGACCCAGTACTTC
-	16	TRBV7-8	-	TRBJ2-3	CASSFLSRGITDTQYF	TGTGCCAGCAGCTTTTTATCACGGGGGATCACAGATACGCAGTATTTT
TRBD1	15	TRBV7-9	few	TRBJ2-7	CASSLQGQEVPEQYF	TGTGCCAGCAGCCTTCAGGGACAGGAGGTTCCCGAGCAGTACTTC
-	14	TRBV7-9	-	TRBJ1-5	CASSRRDSNQPQHF	TGTGCCAGCAGTAGGAGAGATAGCAATCAGCCCCAGCATTTT
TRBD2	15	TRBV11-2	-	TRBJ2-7	CASSRTSGANYEQYF	TGTGCCAGCAGCCGAACTAGCGGGGCAAACTACGAGCAGTACTTC
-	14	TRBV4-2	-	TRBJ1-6	CASSPGVRNSPLHF	TGTGCCAGCAGCCCCGGGGTCAGAAATTCACCCCTCCACTTT
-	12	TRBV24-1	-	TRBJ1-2	CATYGMNYGYTF	TGTGCCACCTACGGGATGAACTATGGCTACACCTTC
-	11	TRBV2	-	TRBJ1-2	CASSAGTGYTF	TGTGCCAGCAGTGCGGGTACTGGCTACACCTTC
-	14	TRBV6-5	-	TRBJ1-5	CASRRHDSNQPQHF	TGTGCCAGCAGAAGACACGATAGCAATCAGCCCCAGCATTTT
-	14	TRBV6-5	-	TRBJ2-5	CASSYSSPLETQYF	TGTGCCAGCAGTTACTCGAGTCCATTAGAGACCCAGTACTTC
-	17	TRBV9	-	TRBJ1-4	CASSVVGRGPAGEKLFF	TGTGCCAGCAGCGTAGTGGGCAGGGGACCGGCCGGCGAAAAACTGTTTTTT
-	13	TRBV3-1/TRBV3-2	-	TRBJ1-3	CASSFLAGNTIYF	TGTGCCAGCAGCTTTCTAGCCGGAAACACCATATATTTT
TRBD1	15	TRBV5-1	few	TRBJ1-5	CASSATGGPNQPQHF	TGCGCCAGCAGCGCGACAGGGGGCCCCAATCAGCCCCAGCATTTT
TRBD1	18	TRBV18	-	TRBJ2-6	CASSPSGTGSAGANVLTF	TGTGCCAGCTCACCCTCCGGGACAGGGAGCGCTGGGGCCAACGTCCTGACTTTC
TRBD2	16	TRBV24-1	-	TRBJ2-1	CATSGLAGDSYNEQFF	TGTGCCACCAGTGGGTTAGCGGGGGACTCCTACAATGAGCAGTTCTTC
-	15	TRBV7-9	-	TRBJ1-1	CASSSRTAMNTEAFF	TGTGCCAGCAGCAGCCGGACAGCCATGAACACTGAAGCTTTCTTT
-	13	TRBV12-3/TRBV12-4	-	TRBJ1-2	CASSPRDISGYTF	TGTGCCAGCAGTCCCCGGGACATCTCCGGCTACACCTTC
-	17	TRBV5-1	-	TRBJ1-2	CASSLGVGGASYYGYTF	TGCGCCAGCAGCTTGGGGGTTGGAGGGGCGAGCTACTATGGCTACACCTTC
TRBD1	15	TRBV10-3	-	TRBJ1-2	CAISDPTGFGYGYTF	TGTGCCATCAGTGACCCGACAGGGTTCGGCTATGGCTACACCTTC